The clone carrying this T cell receptor (beta chain) was recorded a few times. This entry is derived from a study of T-cell memory formation after mild COVID-19. Study overall: Largely, TCR clusters stayed within a single donor.

Between the trimmed V and J ends, which lost 1 base and 8 bases, there was a span of 15 bases. Per the germline V gene, CDR1 is SGHAT and CDR2 is FQDESV (reference sequence). The CDR3 sequence is 15 residues long. TCRdb processed the 5' RACE reads anew with MiXCR; each CDR3 protein has one entry. This table holds 170,000 or so distinct CDR3 sequences, about 22% found once. The TCR sequence derives from an adult woman who had mild COVID-19 (a few samples of this study predate the infection). Cell type and time point are not known. The source material was PBMCs or a T cell subset sorted from them (not recorded which). The rearrangement joins TRBV11-1 to TRBJ2-1; D is ambiguous. The CDR3 DNA reads as TGTGCCAGCAGCTTAGGCAGGAGAACGGCGGATGAGCAGTTCTTC. Translated, it gives CASSLGRRTADEQFF.